The 18 T cell receptor beta chains reported below all come from one sample, sequenced in a study of T-cell reconstitution after alpha-beta-depleted transplantation in children (TCRdb year 2016). The protocol used for the library was PCR. These reads were obtained on an Illumina HiSeq 2500. To normalize quantification of the TCRbeta repertoire, the TCR libraries were built with molecular barcoding that relied on unique molecular identifiers. Using fastp at Q25 and MiXCR, TCRdb reprocessed the public reads and kept productive beta chains. Each CDR3 protein gets just one entry, which takes the most common genes and DNA from the rows behind it. Across this sample there are about 610,000 distinct CDR3 sequences, with more than 9% seen only once. Less than 5% of the sample rests with the top ten. Sequenced material: PBMCs from the stem cell graft donor, taken from the stem cell graft. The receptors shown here come from a human donor who donated a stem cell graft to a child with acute myeloid leukemia.

In this sample, this clonotype turned up a few times. DNA for the CDR3: TGTGCCAGCAGTTACTCCGGACTAGCGGACTTTTACAATGAGCAGTTCTTC. Translated: CASSYSGLADFYNEQFF. J is TRBJ2-1 and V is TRBV6-5, with 10 bases aligning to TRBD2. The CDR3 loop spans 17 amino acids. Looked up from germline, CDR1 is MNHEY and CDR2 is SVGAGI. V shed 0 bases and J 4 bases; nucleotides not matched to a gene: 6.

This chain links TRBV18 with TRBJ1-1; 7 bases are a match to TRBD1. CDR3 length: 15 amino acids. Looked up from germline, CDR1 is KGHSH and CDR2 is LQKENI. V gave up 6 bases and J gave up 0 bases; unmatched junction bases: 7. CDR3 protein: CASSSRQGVNTEAFF. CDR3 nucleotide sequence: TGTGCCAGCTCGAGCAGACAGGGTGTGAACACTGAAGCTTTCTTT.

This clonotype was seen ten or more times. The V call is TRBV20-1, the J call TRBJ2-2; 10 nucleotides match TRBD2. Germline-derived CDR1 and CDR2 are DFQATT and SNEGSKA (reference sequence). The CDR3 has 17 amino acids. The J segment lost 1 base and the V segment lost 3 bases, leaving 8 bases of the junction unmatched. In DNA form, the CDR3 reads TGCAGTGCTAGGGAGAGGGCTAGCGGGAGGAACACCGGGGAGCTGTTTTTT. Its translation: CSARERASGRNTGELFF.

In this sample, this clonotype turned up a few times. In DNA, the CDR3 is TGTGCCAGCAGCGCCTACCCACTGGGCTATGGCTACACCTTC. It specifies CASSAYPLGYGYTF. The J gene is TRBJ1-2, the V gene TRBV7-2; no clear D. The CDR3 consists of 14 residues. The V end lost 5 bases, the J end lost 4 bases, and 14 bases lay between the germline ends. From germline, CDR1 is SGHTA and CDR2 FQGNSA.

This chain uses TRBV7-9 with TRBJ1-2; D remains ambiguous. Per germline, CDR1 SEHNR and CDR2 FQNEAQ (reference sequence). Trimming cost V 10 bases and J 4 bases, with 13 bases left between them. This CDR3 contains 12 residues. CDR3 residues: CANSPNTYGYTF. Here the CDR3 DNA reads TGTGCCAACAGTCCTAACACCTATGGCTACACCTTC.

This clonotype appeared a few times. The chain joins TRBV30 to TRBJ2-7; 11 bases are shared with TRBD2. Germline V gene sequence: CDR1 GTSNPN, CDR2 SVGIG (reference sequence). This CDR3 contains 12 residues. V lost 3 bases, J lost 13 bases, and 8 bases stayed unmatched. The CDR3 nucleotides are TGTGCCTGGAGCGGACTAGCGGGCCTCAAATACTTC. Translation: CAWSGLAGLKYF.

This chain uses TRBV9 with TRBJ2-2, with D unresolved. Trimming took 0 bases from V and 2 from J, leaving 11 bases between them. This CDR3 has 16 residues. The germline gives CDR1 SGDLS, CDR2 YYNGEE. The CDR3 sequence: CASSVEDSRNTGELFF. CDR3 nucleotide sequence: TGTGCCAGCAGCGTAGAAGACTCCCGCAACACCGGGGAGCTGTTTTTT.

The chain carries TRBV12-3 or TRBV12-4 and TRBJ2-1; D remains unclear. V lost 6 bases to trimming and J lost 8 bases, with 11 bases between them. The CDR3 is 12 residues long. The CDR3 DNA is TGTGCCAGCAGGCCTGGATGGGATGAGCAGTTCTTC. The encoded protein is CASRPGWDEQFF.

This clonotype was detected only a few times. The V gene is TRBV24-1, the J gene TRBJ2-3; D unresolved. This CDR3 comprises 16 residues. Trimming left V 5 bases short and J 3 bases short, with 17 bases between. CDR1 and CDR2 (germline): KGHDR, SFDVKD. CDR3 sequence reads: CATSAVATLETDTQYF. The DNA of the CDR3 is TGTGCCACCAGTGCGGTGGCAACTCTGGAGACAGATACGCAGTATTTT.

The J gene is TRBJ2-3, the V gene TRBV5-1; 10 bases fit TRBD1. This CDR3 has 16 residues. V was pared by 0 bases and J by 1 base, with 2 bases of the junction left unmatched. Germline CDR1 and CDR2: SGHRS and YFSETQ. The CDR3 DNA reads TGCGCCAGCAGCTTGGAGGGGACAGGGGGCACAGATACGCAGTATTTT. Residues: CASSLEGTGGTDTQYF.

V usage is TRBV5-1 and J usage is TRBJ1-2, with 7 bases lining up with TRBD1. This CDR3 spans 14 amino acids. Unmatched junction bases numbered 5, after V lost 3 bases and J lost 3 bases. Per germline, CDR1 SGHRS and CDR2 YFSETQ. CDR3 sequence reads: CASSSTGSDYGYTF. In DNA form, the CDR3 reads TGCGCCAGCAGCTCGACAGGGTCGGACTATGGCTACACCTTC.

The V gene is TRBV27, the J gene TRBJ1-1; D might be TRBD1 (6 bases). Germline CDR1 is MNHEY and CDR2 is SMNVEV (reference sequence). This CDR3 comprises 17 residues. The V end was cut by 6 bases, the J end by 1 base, with 21 bases between. CDR3 bases: TGTGCCAGCAGCCACCAACAGGGAACGGGGGGGAACACTGAAGCTTTCTTT. As protein: CASSHQQGTGGNTEAFF.

The J gene is TRBJ2-7, the V gene TRBV9; D gene ambiguous. Trimming pared 0 bases from V and 0 bases from J, leaving 10 bases between. CDR1 is SGDLS, CDR2 YYNGEE, per germline. CDR3 size: 15 residues. CDR3 residues: CASSVGPPFSYEQYF. CDR3 nucleotide sequence: TGTGCCAGCAGCGTAGGTCCCCCTTTCTCCTACGAGCAGTACTTC.

This clonotype showed up many times. The rearrangement joins TRBV5-1 to TRBJ2-1, with D possibly being TRBD2 (6 bases). Trimming removed 4 bases from V and 2 bases from J, with 16 bases in between. The CDR3 loop spans 16 amino acids. Germline CDR1 is SGHRS and CDR2 is YFSETQ. This chain's CDR3 is CASSLLLADAYNEQFF. CDR3 DNA: TGCGCCAGCAGCCTCCTTTTAGCGGACGCCTACAATGAGCAGTTCTTC.

This clonotype appeared a few times. The genes are TRBV11-2 and TRBJ2-7; TRBD1 might be the D (5 bases). Germline values: CDR1 SGHAT, CDR2 FQNNGV. CDR3 length: 16 residues. Trimming took 7 bases from V and 9 from J, leaving 28 bases between them. CDR3 sequence: CASNAIQVRRYDWQYF. CDR3 DNA sequence: TGTGCCAGCAATGCAATACAGGTACGACGCTACGATTGGCAGTACTTC. Using reference TRBV11-2 and TRBJ2-7 for the parts outside the CDR3, the full variable domain is EAGVAQSPRYKIIEKRQSVAFWCNPISGHATLYWYQQILGQGPKLLIQFQNNGVVDDSQLPKDRFSAERLKGVDSTLKIQPAKLEDSAVYLCASNAIQVRRYDWQYFGPGTRLTVT.

Ten or more counts support this clonotype. V and J are TRBV7-9 and TRBJ2-1; weak D call: TRBD2 (6 bases). Trimming cost V 1 base and J 8 bases, with 18 bases left between them. This CDR3 region has 16 residues. Germline V gene sequence: CDR1 SEHNR, CDR2 FQNEAQ (reference sequence). The CDR3 DNA reads TGTGCCAGCAGCTTAGGACAGACTAGGCCTTCGGATGAGCAGTTCTTC. It translates to CASSLGQTRPSDEQFF.

Only a few counts were recorded for this clonotype. The chain joins TRBV6-2 or TRBV6-3 to TRBJ2-7; D not resolved. This CDR3 spans 14 amino acids. CDR1 is MNHEY and CDR2 is SVGEGT in the germline V gene. V dropped 6 bases and J dropped 4 bases, with 16 bases sitting between them. CDR3 loop: CASSSRNLLYEQYF. The CDR3 bases are TGTGCCAGCAGCTCCAGGAATCTCTTGTACGAGCAGTACTTC.

This chain connects TRBV27 to TRBJ2-7; TRBD1 aligns across 12 bases. The V and J ends lost 5 bases and 6 bases, in that order; junction bases with no gene match: 8. This CDR3 is built from 15 residues. CDR1 and CDR2 (germline): MNHEY, SMNVEV (reference sequence). The CDR3 region has the DNA TGTGCCAGCAGTCCCGATCGGGACAGGGGGCTCGAGCAGTACTTC. The encoded protein is CASSPDRDRGLEQYF.